These T cell receptor beta chains were read from a single sample in a study of blood T cells in healthy people across ages. TCRdb independently ran MiXCR on the 5' RACE reads; one entry per CDR3 protein. The table shows hundreds of thousands of distinct CDR3 sequences, with around half occurring only once. Source material: blood. The receptor source for this set is an elderly man in good health. Each CDR3 is given with its conserved first and last residue. Fields, in order: clone size, V gene, J gene, CDR3 protein. Only part of the rows carry a size: once, few, many, or a class if the clone is expanded.

clone_size: NA; v_call: TRBV29-1; j_call: TRBJ1-2; cdr3_aa: CSVGQTNYGYTF
clone_size: few; v_call: TRBV7-9; j_call: TRBJ1-4; cdr3_aa: CASRQGGTANEKLFF
clone_size: NA; v_call: TRBV7-9; j_call: TRBJ2-7; cdr3_aa: CASSVGPREQYF
clone_size: NA; v_call: TRBV2; j_call: TRBJ1-1; cdr3_aa: CASRPPRPEAFF
clone_size: NA; v_call: TRBV9; j_call: TRBJ2-3; cdr3_aa: CASSVAGQGANTQYF
clone_size: few; v_call: TRBV5-1; j_call: TRBJ2-3; cdr3_aa: CASSLGSGTRNADTQYF
clone_size: NA; v_call: TRBV5-1; j_call: TRBJ2-1; cdr3_aa: CASTPSGTTNEQFF
clone_size: NA; v_call: TRBV5-5; j_call: TRBJ1-1; cdr3_aa: CASRSITGAEAFF
clone_size: few; v_call: TRBV5-1; j_call: TRBJ1-4; cdr3_aa: CASSTATGVATNEKLFF
clone_size: NA; v_call: TRBV7-8; j_call: TRBJ1-4; cdr3_aa: CASSFIAGTLHDEKLFF
clone_size: NA; v_call: TRBV29-1; j_call: TRBJ2-5; cdr3_aa: CSVATSGEETQYF
clone_size: few; v_call: TRBV7-9; j_call: TRBJ2-2; cdr3_aa: CASSNPLSTGELFF
clone_size: NA; v_call: TRBV29-1; j_call: TRBJ2-1; cdr3_aa: CGGGQDNEQFF
clone_size: few; v_call: TRBV5-1; j_call: TRBJ2-5; cdr3_aa: CASSRYRAETQYF